The sequence of this TCR beta chain was determined in a study of T cells after yellow fever vaccination. Each CDR3 protein gets one entry after TCRdb re-called the 5' RACE reads with MiXCR. The sample has about 170,000 distinct CDR3 sequences, 11% seen once. This CDR3 is built from 14 residues. V lost 7 bases and J 7 bases, leaving 19 bases between the germline ends. Germline CDR1 MNHEY, CDR2 SVGEGT. This clonotype turned up a few times. Its target is unknown. General study findings and limits: FACS-sorted repertoires could contain abundant clonotypes contaminating from the bulk population. A weaker but faster secondary response was observed, peaking on day 5 versus 15.

Sequenced material: CD8+ T cells sorted from PBMCs, taken 15 days after the yellow fever booster vaccination. This sequence originates from a man aged 18 to 29 who received the YFV17D yellow fever vaccine. This chain uses TRBV6-2 or TRBV6-3 with TRBJ1-2, with D perhaps TRBD1 (6 bases). The CDR3 DNA reads TGTGCCAGCACCTACGGGACAACATGGAGTGGCTACACCTTC. It yields the protein CASTYGTTWSGYTF.